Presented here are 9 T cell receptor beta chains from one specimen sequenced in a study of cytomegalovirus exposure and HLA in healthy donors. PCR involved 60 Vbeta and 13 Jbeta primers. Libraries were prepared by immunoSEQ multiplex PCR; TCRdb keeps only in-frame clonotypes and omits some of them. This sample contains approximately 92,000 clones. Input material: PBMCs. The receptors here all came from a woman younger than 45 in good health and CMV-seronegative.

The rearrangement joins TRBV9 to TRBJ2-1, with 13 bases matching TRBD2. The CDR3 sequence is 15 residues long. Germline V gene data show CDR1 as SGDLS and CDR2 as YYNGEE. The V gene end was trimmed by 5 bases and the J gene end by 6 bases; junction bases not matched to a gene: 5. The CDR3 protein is CASSLTSGRPNEQFF. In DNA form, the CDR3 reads TGTGCCAGCAGTCTGACTAGCGGGAGGCCCAATGAGCAGTTCTTC. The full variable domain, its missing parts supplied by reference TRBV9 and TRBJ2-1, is DSGVTQTPKHLITATGQRVTLRCSPRSGDLSVYWYQQSLDQGLQFLIQYYNGEERAKGNILERFSAQQFPDLHSELNLSSLELGDSALYFCASSLTSGRPNEQFFGPGTRLTVL.

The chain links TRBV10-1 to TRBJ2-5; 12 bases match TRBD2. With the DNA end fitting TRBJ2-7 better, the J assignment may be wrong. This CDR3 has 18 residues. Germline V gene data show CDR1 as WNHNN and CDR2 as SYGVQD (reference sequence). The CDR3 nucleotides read TGCGCCAGCAGTGAAGAAACCGATAGACTAGCGGGAGTCTACGAGCAGTACTTC. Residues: CASSEETDRLAGVYEQYF.

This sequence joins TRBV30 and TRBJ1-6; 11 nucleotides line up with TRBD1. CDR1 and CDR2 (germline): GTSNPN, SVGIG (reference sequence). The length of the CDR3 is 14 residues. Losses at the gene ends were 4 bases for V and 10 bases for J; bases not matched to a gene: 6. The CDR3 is CAWTGGTGGSPLHF. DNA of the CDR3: TGTGCCTGGACCGGGGGGACAGGGGGATCACCCCTCCACTTT.

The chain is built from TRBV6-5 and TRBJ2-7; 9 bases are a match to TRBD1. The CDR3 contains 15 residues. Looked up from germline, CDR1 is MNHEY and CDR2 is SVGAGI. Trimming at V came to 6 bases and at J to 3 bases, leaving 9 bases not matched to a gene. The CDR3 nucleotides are TGTGCCAGCAGAACCCGGGGACAGGGAGGCTACGAGCAGTACTTC. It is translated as CASRTRGQGGYEQYF.

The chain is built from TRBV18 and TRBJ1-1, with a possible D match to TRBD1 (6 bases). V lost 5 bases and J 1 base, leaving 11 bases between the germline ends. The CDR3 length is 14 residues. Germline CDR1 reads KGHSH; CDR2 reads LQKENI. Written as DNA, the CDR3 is TGTGCCAGCTCAGAACAGGGCCAGAACACTGAAGCTTTCTTT. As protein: CASSEQGQNTEAFF.

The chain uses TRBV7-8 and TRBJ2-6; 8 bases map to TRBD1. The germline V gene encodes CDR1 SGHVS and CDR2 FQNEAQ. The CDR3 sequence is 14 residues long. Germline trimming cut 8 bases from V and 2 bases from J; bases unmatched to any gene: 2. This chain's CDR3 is CASAGGTGANVLTF. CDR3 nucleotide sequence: TGTGCCAGCGCAGGGGGCACTGGGGCCAACGTCCTGACTTTC.

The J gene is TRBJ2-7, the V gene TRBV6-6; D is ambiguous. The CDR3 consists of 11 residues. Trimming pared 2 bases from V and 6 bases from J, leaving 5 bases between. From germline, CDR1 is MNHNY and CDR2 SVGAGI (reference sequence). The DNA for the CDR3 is TGTGCCAGCAGTTACGTCAGCGAGCAGTACTTC. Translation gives CASSYVSEQYF.

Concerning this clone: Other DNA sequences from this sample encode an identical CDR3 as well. CDR3 sequence: CASAGISNQPQHF. In DNA form, the CDR3 reads TGTGCCAGTGCAGGGATTAGCAATCAGCCCCAGCATTTT. V gene TRBV19 combines with J gene TRBJ1-5, with D maybe TRBD1 (5 bases). Germline values: CDR1 LNHDA, CDR2 SQIVND (reference sequence). Trimming left V 8 bases short and J 0 bases short, with 8 bases between. This CDR3 spans 13 amino acids. Looking up the rest from reference TRBV19 and TRBJ1-5 gives the full variable domain: DGGITQSPKYLFRKEGQNVTLSCEQNLNHDAMYWYRQDPGQGLRLIYYSQIVNDFQKGDIAEGYSVSREKKESFPLTVTSAQKNPTAFYLCASAGISNQPQHFGDGTRLSIL.

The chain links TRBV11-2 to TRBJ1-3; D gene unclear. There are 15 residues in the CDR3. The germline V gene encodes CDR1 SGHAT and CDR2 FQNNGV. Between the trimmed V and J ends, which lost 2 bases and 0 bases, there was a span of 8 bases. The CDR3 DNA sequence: TGTGCCAGCAGCTTATATCGACTCTCTGGAAACACCATATATTTT. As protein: CASSLYRLSGNTIYF.